The 5 T cell receptor beta chains given below trace back to one sample, sequenced in a study of T cell responses to AZD1222 COVID-19 vaccine. TCRdb keeps only in-frame clones here, not all; method: immunoSEQ multiplex PCR. The profile shows 95,000 to 110,000 clones, about nine tenths of them singletons. The sample in question was peripheral blood, obtained on day 0 of AZD1222 vaccination. These receptors all stem from an adult in good health.

This chain links TRBV7-6 with TRBJ2-7, with 15 bases identical to TRBD2. The V gene end was trimmed by 5 bases and the J gene end by 2 bases; junction bases not matched to a gene: 4. CDR1 is SGHVS, CDR2 FNYEAQ, per germline. This CDR3 region has 16 residues. CDR3: CASSRTSGGAPYEQYF. The DNA of the CDR3 is TGTGCCAGCAGCAGGACTAGCGGGGGGGCACCCTACGAGCAGTACTTC.

This chain links TRBV11-3 with TRBJ2-5; D call uncertain. The CDR3 extends over 13 amino acids. Germline V gene sequence: CDR1 SGHNT, CDR2 YENEEA. Trimming stripped 1 base from V and 5 bases from J, with 8 bases between. The CDR3 here is CASSLGSRETQYF. The CDR3, as DNA: TGTGCCAGCAGCTTAGGGTCGCGCGAGACCCAGTACTTC. The full variable domain, its missing parts supplied by reference TRBV11-3 and TRBJ2-5, is EAGVVQSPRYKIIEKKQPVAFWCNPISGHNTLYWYLQNLGQGPELLIRYENEEAVDDSQLPKDRFSAERLKGVDSTLKIQPAELGDSAVYLCASSLGSRETQYFGPGTRLLVL.

V is TRBV5-8 and J is TRBJ2-1, with D perhaps matching TRBD2 (5 bases). The germline V gene has CDR1 SGHTS and CDR2 YDEGEE. Deletions cut 0 bases from V and 4 bases from J, with 11 bases between. The CDR3 totals 15 residues. CDR3 coding DNA: TGTGCCAGCAGCTTGGAGCTAGCCGCGTACAATGAGCAGTTCTTC. It yields the protein CASSLELAAYNEQFF.

This clone was observed a few times. This chain joins TRBV28 and TRBJ1-1; unclear D gene. Germline values: CDR1 MDHEN, CDR2 SYDVKM. CDR3 length: 16 residues. Trimming removed 5 bases from V and 4 bases from J, with 20 bases in between. CDR3 nucleotide sequence: TGTGCCAGCAGTCCCGCGGGCATGGGAGGTTTCACTGAAGCTTTCTTT. Translated, it gives CASSPAGMGGFTEAFF. The full variable domain, in which reference TRBV28 and TRBJ1-1 provide the parts outside the CDR3, is DVKVTQSSRYLVKRTGEKVFLECVQDMDHENMFWYRQDPGLGLRLIYFSYDVKMKEKGDIPEGYSVSREKKERFSLILESASTNQTSMYLCASSPAGMGGFTEAFFGQGTRLTVV.

This chain connects TRBV4-1 to TRBJ2-3; tentative D call: TRBD2 (7 bases). Trimming cost V 1 base and J 0 bases, with 14 bases left between them. The CDR3 is 17 residues long. Germline loops: CDR1 MGHRA, CDR2 YSYEKL. The CDR3 DNA is TGCGCCAGCAGCCAAGTAGGGGGGGGCCGCAGCACAGATACGCAGTATTTT. This codes for CASSQVGGGRSTDTQYF.